This T cell receptor beta chain is drawn from a study of OX40 agonist ivuxolimab in advanced cancers. Study-level findings and limits: On average, CD8+ T cells showed a greater number of expanded clones than CD4+.

On this clone itself: Its antigen remains unidentified.

Trimming left V 8 bases short and J 0 bases short, with 15 bases between. Germline V gene data show CDR1 as SNHLY and CDR2 as FYNNEI. CDR3 length equals 15 residues. Researchers took blood at baseline, on cycle 4 day 1, and on cycle 7 day 1. The repertoire was sequenced with immunoSEQ multiplex PCR; TCRdb's copy has only in-frame clones and lacks some. The sample consists of about 20,000 clones, under 90% of them appearing once. This clonotype was obtained from an adult with an advanced solid tumor such as melanoma, head and neck, liver or kidney cancer. J is TRBJ2-3 and V is TRBV2; D unresolved. Sequencing was performed on CD4+ or CD8+ T cells sorted from blood, taken in a trial of the OX40 agonist ivuxolimab. In DNA, the CDR3 is TGTGCCAGCCTAGAACAGCCGCTTAGCACAGATACGCAGTATTTT. It encodes CASLEQPLSTDTQYF.